Listed below are T cell receptor beta chains from one sample, sequenced in a study of human T cells and chemical hapten exposure. TCRdb redid the calling of the RACE reads with MiXCR, one entry per CDR3 protein. The sample comprises approximately 89,000 distinct CDR3 sequences, 6.5% to 8% of which are singletons, and 1% to 1.5% rests with the top ten. Sequences were derived from whole blood, sampled in connection with sensitization to the hapten diphenylcyclopropenone (DPC). These receptors were obtained from a woman aged 30 to 39 with alopecia areata. Some clones in this sample may be carry-over from other donors' samples. Each CDR3 is given with its conserved first and last residue. D genes are given only for firm matches. Some rows have no size entry. The others give once, few or many, or a class for an expanded clone.

TRBJ2-1 TRBD1 many TRBV2 TGTGCCAGCAGTCGGGACAGGGGTTGGGGCTACAATGAGCAGTTCTTC CASSRDRGWGYNEQFF
TRBJ1-3 TRBD1 few TRBV18 TGTGCCAGCTCACCACGTATGGGACAGTACTCACCCTCCTCTGGAAACACCATATATTTT CASSPRMGQYSPSSGNTIYF
TRBJ2-7 NA many TRBV7-9 TGTGCCAGCAGTCCGACCTACGAGCAGTACTTC CASSPTYEQYF
TRBJ2-7 TRBD2 NA TRBV5-1 TGCGCCAGCAGCTTGGGACTAGCGAGCTCCTACGAGCAGTACTTC CASSLGLASSYEQYF
TRBJ2-7 TRBD2 NA TRBV4-2 TGTGCCAGCAGCCAAGAATCTAGCGGGGGGTCCTACGAGCAGTACTTC CASSQESSGGSYEQYF
TRBJ2-2 NA many TRBV7-9 TGTGCCAGCAGCTTAACTCTTACAGGGCGTCGGACCGGGGAGCTGTTTTTT CASSLTLTGRRTGELFF
TRBJ2-3 TRBD2 many TRBV6-5 TGTGCCAGCAGTTACACTAGCGGAAACACAGATACGCAGTATTTT CASSYTSGNTDTQYF
TRBJ2-3 TRBD1 few TRBV12-3/TRBV12-4 TGTGCCAGCGTGGGACAGGGGGCCTCAGATACGCAGTATTTT CASVGQGASDTQYF
TRBJ2-1 TRBD2 few TRBV9 TGTGCCAGCAGCTCGAGGGGGACTAGCGGCAATGAGCAGTTCTTC CASSSRGTSGNEQFF
TRBJ2-3 NA NA TRBV2 TGCGCCAGCACCCTACCTGGGGGTGCGGAAGATACGCAGTATTTT CASTLPGGAEDTQYF
TRBJ1-1 NA few TRBV25-1 TGTGCCAGCAGTGATCCTGGGCAGGGCTTGCGAAACACTGAAGCTTTCTTT CASSDPGQGLRNTEAFF
TRBJ2-7 NA many TRBV5-4 TGTGCCAGCAGCCTGGACAGCCGGAGGGAGCAGTACTTC CASSLDSRREQYF
TRBJ1-1 NA few TRBV7-8 TGTGCCAGCAGCTTAGGATCGGGTGGACGAGCTTTCTTT CASSLGSGGRAFF
TRBJ2-1 TRBD2 many TRBV5-1 TGCGCCAGCAGCCCATCTAGCGGCCGGGCCAATGAGCAGTTCTTC CASSPSSGRANEQFF
TRBJ2-3 NA few TRBV19 TGTGCCAGTAGTATAGGCGGGGATACGCAGTATTTT CASSIGGDTQYF
TRBJ2-3 TRBD2 many TRBV6-5 TGTGCCAGCAGCCCCGGACTAGCGGGGCCAACAAGGGATACGCAGTATTTT CASSPGLAGPTRDTQYF
TRBJ2-1 NA many TRBV25-1 TGTGCCAGCTATCTAACTGGGGGAATCGATGAGCAGTTCTTC CASYLTGGIDEQFF
TRBJ1-4 NA NA TRBV10-3 TGTGCCATCAGGAGGGGGGCCAAAGAGGGGAGTAATGAAAAACTGTTTTTT CAIRRGAKEGSNEKLFF
TRBJ1-4 TRBD1 many TRBV9 TGTGCCAGCAGCGTAGGACAGGGGGGTAGGGAAAAACTGTTTTTT CASSVGQGGREKLFF
TRBJ2-7 NA many TRBV6-6 TGTGCCAGCAGTTACTCGTCAGTCTCCTACGAGCAGTACTTC CASSYSSVSYEQYF
TRBJ1-2 NA few TRBV6-5 TGTGCCAGCAGTTCCCCCCGACAGAGCGGTTCTATCAACTATGGCTACACCTTC CASSSPRQSGSINYGYTF
TRBJ1-2 NA many TRBV20-1 TGCAGTGCTAGAGATCCTACAGGGAACTATGGCTACACCTTC CSARDPTGNYGYTF
TRBJ2-4 NA NA TRBV7-8 TGTGCCAGCAGCTCTGGAAGGGACATTCAGTACTTC CASSSGRDIQYF
TRBJ2-1 NA many TRBV14 TGTGCCAGCAGCCAAGATTTCAATGAGCAGTTCTTC CASSQDFNEQFF
TRBJ1-1 NA few TRBV6-5 TGTGCCAGCACCCTGGGGCGAAGGAAGTCCCAAGCTTTCTTT CASTLGRRKSQAFF
TRBJ2-3 NA NA TRBV5-4 TGTGCCAGCAGCACCGGGACTAGCACAGATACGCAGTATTTT CASSTGTSTDTQYF
TRBJ2-6 TRBD1 NA TRBV4-2 TGTGCCAGCAGCCAAGATTGGGGACAGGCTGGCTCTGGGGCCAACGTCCTGACTTTC CASSQDWGQAGSGANVLTF
TRBJ2-5 TRBD2 many TRBV7-9 TGTGCCAGCAGCTTACAGTCTAGCGGAATCCAGACCCAGTACTTC CASSLQSSGIQTQYF
TRBJ1-6 TRBD1 NA TRBV6-5 TGTGCCAGCAGTTACTCTACAGGGGGGAATTCACCCCTCCACTTT CASSYSTGGNSPLHF
TRBJ2-3 NA few TRBV5-1 TGCGCCAGCAGCTTCCCAGACAAGGCAGATACGCAGTATTTT CASSFPDKADTQYF
TRBJ2-5 NA many TRBV18 TGTGCCAGCTCACCACGAACACAGGGAAAGGAGACCCAGTACTTC CASSPRTQGKETQYF
TRBJ1-5 NA many TRBV20-1 TGCAGTGCTAGAGTTTCGGGGTCTGGTCAGCCCCAGCATTTT CSARVSGSGQPQHF
TRBJ2-5 TRBD1 NA TRBV30 TGTGCCTGGAGTGTAATGGGACAGGGCTCACAGACCCAGTACTTC CAWSVMGQGSQTQYF
TRBJ2-2 NA NA TRBV24-1 TGTGCCACCAGTGATTCCGGGACTCCGAACACCGGGGAGCTGTTTTTT CATSDSGTPNTGELFF
TRBJ2-1 NA few TRBV7-2 TGTGCCAGCAGCTTTGGGGTCCTCAGGGAGCAGTTCTTC CASSFGVLREQFF
TRBJ2-5 TRBD1 many TRBV19 TGTGCCAGTAAAGGGACAGGCGATGTGGAGACCCAGTACTTC CASKGTGDVETQYF
TRBJ1-2 TRBD1 many TRBV29-1 TGCAGCGTTCACCCCCCTACTATGGACAGGTTCTATGGCTACACCTTC CSVHPPTMDRFYGYTF
TRBJ2-3 NA NA TRBV5-1 TGCGCCAGCAGCTTGGCCGCAAATACGCAGTATTTT CASSLAANTQYF
TRBJ2-1 TRBD2 NA TRBV5-1 TGCGCCAGCAGCTTCTATCCCGGGACTAGCGCTTACAATGAGCAGTTCTTC CASSFYPGTSAYNEQFF
TRBJ1-2 NA NA TRBV29-1 TGCAGCGTTCCCGGGTCCCAGTATGGCTACACCTTC CSVPGSQYGYTF
TRBJ1-2 NA few TRBV2 TGTGCCAGCAGTGTCCCGGGCCTCCGGAAGGCGGATGGCTACACCTTC CASSVPGLRKADGYTF
TRBJ2-7 NA few TRBV6-2/TRBV6-3 TGTGCCAGCAGTTACTCTGGAATAGCATACGAGAGCTCCTACGAGCAGTACTTC CASSYSGIAYESSYEQYF
TRBJ1-1 NA many TRBV6-6 TGTGCCAGCAGCCAGCAGGCGTCGAACACTGAAGCTTTCTTT CASSQQASNTEAFF
TRBJ1-4 NA many TRBV12-3/TRBV12-4 TGTGCCAGCAGTCTAGAGGTCCGGGCAAAACTGTTTTTT CASSLEVRAKLFF
TRBJ1-2 NA few TRBV6-2/TRBV6-3 TGTGCCAGCAGTTACTCTCCTCTAGCCTATGGCTACACCTTC CASSYSPLAYGYTF
TRBJ1-5 NA NA TRBV9 TGTGCCAGCAGCGTAGACCCCCGTAATCAGCCCCAGCATTTT CASSVDPRNQPQHF
TRBJ2-7 NA few TRBV10-3 TGTGCCATCAGTGAGGCCCTCTTCTACGAGCAGTACTTC CAISEALFYEQYF
TRBJ1-5 TRBD1 NA TRBV5-5 TGTGCCAGCAGCTTGCAGGGGGGTAACAATCAGCCCCAGCATTTT CASSLQGGNNQPQHF
TRBJ2-1 NA few TRBV12-3/TRBV12-4 TGTGCCAGCACCTCGAGGGATGAGCAGTTCTTC CASTSRDEQFF
TRBJ1-2 NA many TRBV2 TGTGCCAGCACCATGATCGGACCTTATGGCTACACCTTC CASTMIGPYGYTF
TRBJ2-7 NA many TRBV11-1 TGTGCCAGCAGCTTAATGTCTGCGACAAACGACCGAAACGAGCAGTACTTC CASSLMSATNDRNEQYF
TRBJ2-5 NA many TRBV29-1 TGCAGCATTGACGGGACGGAGACAGAGACCCAGTACTTC CSIDGTETETQYF